Included here is one T cell receptor beta chain sequence, with context. The antigen is unknown. V lost 1 base and J 3 bases, leaving 11 bases between the germline ends. This CDR3 comprises 14 residues. From germline, CDR1 is SGHRS and CDR2 YFSETQ. This specimen comes from a study of cytomegalovirus exposure and HLA in healthy donors. For the study at large: An earlier analysis identified 117 million unique TCR beta sequences in some 170 million T cells.

General study points: A later analysis appeared to link common viral pathogens to several of the most significant clusters. Associated with HLA alleles at 0.05 false discovery rate in a later analysis were about 17,000 TCR beta sequences. For most TCR beta V segments, an earlier analysis put the productive rate at about 90% or about 30% of the time.

PCR amplification relied on 60 Vbeta primers (plus 13 Jbeta primers). Clones were read by immunoSEQ multiplex PCR, and TCRdb kept only the in-frame ones, dropping some. The sample lists around 150,000 clones, about 75% occurring once. The receptor was isolated from a middle-aged woman in good health and CMV-seronegative. Sequencing was performed on PBMCs. The chain employs TRBV5-1 and TRBJ2-7; no clear D gene. The CDR3 DNA reads as TGCGCCAGCAGCTTGTCGGCCAGACACTACGAGCAGTACTTC. Protein product: CASSLSARHYEQYF.